This paragraph covers one TCR beta chain sequence. V shed 4 bases and J 6 bases; nucleotides not matched to a gene: 9. The CDR3 is 15 residues long. Germline V gene lookup returns CDR1 SGHRS and CDR2 YFSETQ. TCRdb used MiXCR to reprocess the 5' RACE reads, holding one entry per CDR3 protein. This table holds roughly 54,000 distinct CDR3 sequences, roughly 17% found once. The sequenced sample was naive CD4+ T cells sorted from blood. Subset given: naive CD4+ T cells, CD4+CD45RA+CD25-. The chain has TRBV5-1 and TRBJ1-2, with 10 positions matching TRBD1. The receptor was derived from a female donor with breast cancer. CDR3 sequence: CASSLSGTGEDGYTF. For the CDR3, the DNA is TGCGCCAGCAGCCTTTCCGGGACAGGGGAAGATGGCTACACCTTC.